The rows below give T cell receptor beta chains drawn from one sample of a study of blood T cell repertoires in COVID-19. The data were produced by immunoSEQ multiplex PCR, yet TCRdb's version contains in-frame clones alone and is incomplete. This repertoire shows about 270,000 clones, roughly nine tenths found once; its top ten account for approximately 9.7%. Sequenced input: peripheral blood. The receptors originated from a middle-aged man with active or convalescent COVID-19. Each CDR3 is given with its conserved first and last residue. D genes are given only for firm matches. Only part of the rows carry a size: once, few, many, or a class if the clone is expanded.

-	TRBV28	TRBD1	TRBJ2-7	CASSPPGTGGWSYEQYF	TGTGCCAGCAGTCCGCCCGGGACAGGGGGCTGGTCTTACGAGCAGTACTTC
-	TRBV4-1	-	TRBJ2-1	CASSQAQQGYEQFF	TGCGCCAGCAGCCAAGCACAACAGGGTTATGAGCAGTTCTTC
-	TRBV5-1	TRBD2	TRBJ2-3	CASSSAGGLLGTDTQYF	TGCGCCAGCAGTAGTGCGGGGGGCCTACTAGGCACAGATACGCAGTATTTT
-	TRBV2	TRBD1	TRBJ2-7	CASSVGTGDYEQYF	TGTGCCAGCAGTGTAGGGACAGGGGACTACGAGCAGTACTTC
-	TRBV19	-	TRBJ2-5	CASSNAGAVTQYF	TGTGCCAGTAGTAATGCGGGGGCCGTGACCCAGTACTTC
-	TRBV5-1	-	TRBJ2-2	CASSLVVNTGELFF	TGCGCCAGCAGCTTGGTAGTGAACACCGGGGAGCTGTTTTTT
-	TRBV2	TRBD2	TRBJ2-2	CASSPTGTSGGYGELFF	TGTGCCAGCAGTCCGACGGGGACTAGCGGGGGATACGGGGAGCTGTTTTTT
-	TRBV2	TRBD1	TRBJ2-5	CASQTGTYQETQYF	TGTGCCAGCCAGACAGGGACGTACCAAGAGACCCAGTACTTC
-	TRBV10-1	-	TRBJ2-3	CASSVGDTDTQYF	TGCGCCAGCAGTGTCGGTGACACAGATACGCAGTATTTT
once	TRBV27	TRBD1	TRBJ2-7	CASSNTLGQAIVYEQYF	TGTGCCAGCAGTAACACCCTAGGACAGGCGATTGTTTACGAGCAGTACTTC
-	TRBV28	-	TRBJ2-7	CASSLRGTDFAYEQYF	TGTGCCAGCAGTTTACGCGGGACCGACTTCGCCTACGAGCAGTACTTC
-	TRBV6-4	-	TRBJ1-5	CASSEGLQPQHF	TGTGCCAGCAGTGAAGGACTTCAGCCCCAGCATTTT
-	TRBV6-5	TRBD1	TRBJ1-3	CASSSGQDYGNTIYF	TGTGCCAGCAGTTCGGGACAGGACTATGGAAACACCATATATTTT
once	TRBV6-1	-	TRBJ1-5	CASSEATVIQPQHF	TGTGCCAGCAGTGAAGCCACGGTAATTCAGCCCCAGCATTTT
-	TRBV6-2/TRBV6-3	-	TRBJ2-6	CASSSVVSGANVLTF	TGTGCCAGCAGTTCAGTCGTCTCTGGGGCCAACGTCCTGACTTTC
-	TRBV6-6	-	TRBJ2-7	CASSSPTGISYEQYF	TGTGCCAGCAGCTCCCCGACAGGTATCTCCTACGAGCAGTACTTC
-	TRBV4-1	-	TRBJ1-5	CASSHHPAGGNQPQHF	TGCGCCAGCAGCCACCACCCCGCCGGGGGTAATCAGCCCCAGCATTTT
-	TRBV7-6	TRBD2	TRBJ2-5	CASSYFIAGGEETQYF	TGTGCCAGCAGCTATTTTATAGCGGGGGGCGAAGAGACCCAGTACTTC
-	TRBV27	TRBD2	TRBJ2-1	CAACSGGAPNEQFF	TGTGCCGCATGTAGCGGGGGGGCGCCCAATGAGCAGTTCTTC